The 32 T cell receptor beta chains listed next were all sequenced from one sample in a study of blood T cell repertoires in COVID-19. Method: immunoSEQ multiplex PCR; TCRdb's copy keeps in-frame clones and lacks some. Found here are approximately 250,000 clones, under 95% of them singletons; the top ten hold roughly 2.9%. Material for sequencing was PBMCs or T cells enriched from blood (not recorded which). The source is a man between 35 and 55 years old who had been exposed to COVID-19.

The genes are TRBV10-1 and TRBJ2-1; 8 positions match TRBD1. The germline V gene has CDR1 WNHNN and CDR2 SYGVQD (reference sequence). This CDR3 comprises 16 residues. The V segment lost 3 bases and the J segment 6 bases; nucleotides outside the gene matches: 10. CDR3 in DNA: TGCGCCAGCAGTGACAGGGTGACAGGGGATAGCAATGAGCAGTTCTTC. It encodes CASSDRVTGDSNEQFF.

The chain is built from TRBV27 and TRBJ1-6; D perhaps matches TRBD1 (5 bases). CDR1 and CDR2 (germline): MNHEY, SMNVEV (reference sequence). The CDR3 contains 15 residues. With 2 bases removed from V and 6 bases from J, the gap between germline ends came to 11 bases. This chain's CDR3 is CASSLGGRGNSPLHF. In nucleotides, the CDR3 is TGTGCCAGCAGTTTAGGAGGGAGGGGTAATTCACCCCTCCACTTT.

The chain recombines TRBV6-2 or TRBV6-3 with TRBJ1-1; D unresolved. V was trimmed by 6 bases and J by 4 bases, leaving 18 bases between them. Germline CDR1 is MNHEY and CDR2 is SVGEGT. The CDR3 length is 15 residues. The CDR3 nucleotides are TGTGCCAGCAGCTCCCGCCTCGCCCGCGGCACTGAAGCTTTCTTT. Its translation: CASSSRLARGTEAFF.

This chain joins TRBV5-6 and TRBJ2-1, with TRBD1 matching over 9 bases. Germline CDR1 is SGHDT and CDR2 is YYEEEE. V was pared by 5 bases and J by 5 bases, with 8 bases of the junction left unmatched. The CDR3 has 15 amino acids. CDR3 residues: CASSTPGQGNNEQFF. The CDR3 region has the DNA TGTGCCAGCAGTACCCCGGGACAGGGTAACAATGAGCAGTTCTTC.

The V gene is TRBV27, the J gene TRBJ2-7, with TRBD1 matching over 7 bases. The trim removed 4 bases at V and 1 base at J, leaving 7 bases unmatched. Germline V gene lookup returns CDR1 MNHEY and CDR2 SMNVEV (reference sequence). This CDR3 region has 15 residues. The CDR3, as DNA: TGTGCCAGCAGTTCCACGGGACAGAATTCCTACGAGCAGTACTTC. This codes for CASSSTGQNSYEQYF.

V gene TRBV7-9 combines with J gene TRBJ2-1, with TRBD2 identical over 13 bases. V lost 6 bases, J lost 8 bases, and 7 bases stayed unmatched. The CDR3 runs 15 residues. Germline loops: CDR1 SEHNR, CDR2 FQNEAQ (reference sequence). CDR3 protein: CASSPRTSGSYEQFF. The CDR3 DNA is TGTGCCAGCAGTCCACGGACTAGCGGGAGCTATGAGCAGTTCTTC.

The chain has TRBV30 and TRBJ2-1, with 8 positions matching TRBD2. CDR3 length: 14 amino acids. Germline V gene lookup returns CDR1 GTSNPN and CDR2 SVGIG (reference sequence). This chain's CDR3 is CAHRASGPYNEQFF. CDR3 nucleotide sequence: TGTGCGCACAGAGCTAGCGGGCCATACAATGAGCAGTTCTTC.

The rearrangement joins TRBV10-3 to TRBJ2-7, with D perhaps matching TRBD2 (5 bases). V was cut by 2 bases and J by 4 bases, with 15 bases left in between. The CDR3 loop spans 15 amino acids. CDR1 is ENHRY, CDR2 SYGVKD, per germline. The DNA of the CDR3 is TGTGCCATCAGTGAGGGCAGCGGATCCAGGTACGAGCAGTACTTC. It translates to CAISEGSGSRYEQYF.

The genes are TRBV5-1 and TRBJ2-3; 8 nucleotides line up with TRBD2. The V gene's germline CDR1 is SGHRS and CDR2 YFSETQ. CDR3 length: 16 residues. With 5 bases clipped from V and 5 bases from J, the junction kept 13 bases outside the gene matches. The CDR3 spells CASSGAPAGVIDTQYF. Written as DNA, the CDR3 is TGCGCCAGCAGTGGCGCTCCAGCGGGAGTGATAGATACGCAGTATTTT.

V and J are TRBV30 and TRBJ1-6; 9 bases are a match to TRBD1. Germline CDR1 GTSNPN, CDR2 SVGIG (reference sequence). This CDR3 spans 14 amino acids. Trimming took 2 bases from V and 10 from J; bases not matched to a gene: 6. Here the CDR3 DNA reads TGTGCCTGGAGTACCGGGACAGGGAAATCACCCCTCCACTTT. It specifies CAWSTGTGKSPLHF.

The CDR3 is CASSPFDRGYGYTF. The DNA for the CDR3 is TGTGCCAGCAGCCCATTCGACAGGGGATATGGCTACACCTTC. V and J are TRBV7-9 and TRBJ1-2, with 8 bases lining up with TRBD1. The germline V gene encodes CDR1 SEHNR and CDR2 FQNEAQ (reference sequence). CDR3 length: 14 residues. The J segment lost 5 bases and the V segment lost 5 bases, leaving 7 bases of the junction unmatched.

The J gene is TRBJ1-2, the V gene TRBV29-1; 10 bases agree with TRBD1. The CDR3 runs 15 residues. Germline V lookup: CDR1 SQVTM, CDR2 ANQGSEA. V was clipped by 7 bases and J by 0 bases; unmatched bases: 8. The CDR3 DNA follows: TGCAGCGCCATGGACAGGGGGGGAGCTAACTATGGCTACACCTTC. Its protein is CSAMDRGGANYGYTF. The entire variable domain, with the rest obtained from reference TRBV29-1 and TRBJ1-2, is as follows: SAVISQKPSRDICQRGTSLTIQCQVDSQVTMMFWYRQQPGQSLTLIATANQGSEATYESGFVIDKFPISRPNLTFSTLTVSNMSPEDSSIYLCSAMDRGGANYGYTFGSGTRLTVV.

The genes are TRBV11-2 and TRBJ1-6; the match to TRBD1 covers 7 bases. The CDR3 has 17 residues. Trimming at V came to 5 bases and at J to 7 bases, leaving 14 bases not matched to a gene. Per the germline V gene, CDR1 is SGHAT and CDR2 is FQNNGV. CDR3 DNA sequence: TGTGCCAGCAGCACGACCCGGACAGGAATTAGGAATTCACCCCTCCACTTT. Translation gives CASSTTRTGIRNSPLHF.

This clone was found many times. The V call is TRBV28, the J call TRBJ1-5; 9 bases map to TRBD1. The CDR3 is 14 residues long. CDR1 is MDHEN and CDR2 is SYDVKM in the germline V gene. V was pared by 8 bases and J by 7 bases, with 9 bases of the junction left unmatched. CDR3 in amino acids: CASGSGQGRQPQHF. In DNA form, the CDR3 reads TGTGCCAGCGGCTCGGGACAGGGTAGGCAGCCCCAGCATTTT.

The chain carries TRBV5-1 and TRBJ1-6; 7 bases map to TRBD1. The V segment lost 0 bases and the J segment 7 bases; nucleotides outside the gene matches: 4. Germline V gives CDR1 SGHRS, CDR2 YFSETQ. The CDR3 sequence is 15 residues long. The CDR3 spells CASSLDRGNNSPLHF. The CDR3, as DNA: TGCGCCAGCAGCTTGGACAGGGGCAACAATTCACCCCTCCACTTT.

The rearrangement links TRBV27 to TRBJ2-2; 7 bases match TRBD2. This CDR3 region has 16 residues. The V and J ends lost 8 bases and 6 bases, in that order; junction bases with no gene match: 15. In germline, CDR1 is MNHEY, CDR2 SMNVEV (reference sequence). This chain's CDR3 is CASSRRETPLAGELFF. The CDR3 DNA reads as TGTGCCAGCTCCAGGCGGGAGACCCCTTTAGCCGGGGAGCTGTTTTTT.

The CDR3 loop reads CASSPPGGPHNEQFF. The CDR3 coding sequence is TGTGCCAGTAGTCCCCCGGGAGGGCCTCACAATGAGCAGTTCTTC. This sequence joins TRBV19 and TRBJ2-1, with 8 bases aligning to TRBD2. CDR1 is LNHDA and CDR2 is SQIVND in the germline V gene (reference sequence). CDR3 length: 15 amino acids. V gave up 5 bases and J gave up 5 bases; unmatched junction bases: 8. The complete variable domain, with remaining parts taken from reference TRBV19 and TRBJ2-1, reads DGGITQSPKYLFRKEGQNVTLSCEQNLNHDAMYWYRQDPGQGLRLIYYSQIVNDFQKGDIAEGYSVSREKKESFPLTVTSAQKNPTAFYLCASSPPGGPHNEQFFGPGTRLTVL.

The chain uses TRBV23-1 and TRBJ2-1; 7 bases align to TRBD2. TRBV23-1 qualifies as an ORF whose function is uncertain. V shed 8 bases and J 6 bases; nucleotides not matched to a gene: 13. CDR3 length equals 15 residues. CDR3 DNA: TGCGCCAGCCCCTCAAGGGAGGGAGGCGGCAATGAGCAGTTCTTC. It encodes CASPSREGGGNEQFF.

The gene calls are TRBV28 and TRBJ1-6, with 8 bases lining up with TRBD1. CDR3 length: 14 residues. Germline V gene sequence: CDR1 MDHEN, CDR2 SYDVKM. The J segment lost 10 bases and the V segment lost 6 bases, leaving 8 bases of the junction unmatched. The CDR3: CASRGQGLESPLHF. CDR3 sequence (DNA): TGTGCCAGCAGAGGACAGGGTTTGGAGTCACCCCTCCACTTT.

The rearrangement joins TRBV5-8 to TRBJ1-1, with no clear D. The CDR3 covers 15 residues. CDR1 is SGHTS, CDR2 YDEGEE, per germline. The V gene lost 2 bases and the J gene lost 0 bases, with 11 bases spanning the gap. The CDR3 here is CASSFTLTLNTEAFF. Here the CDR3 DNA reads TGTGCCAGCAGCTTTACCCTTACTTTGAACACTGAAGCTTTCTTT.

The CDR3 spells CAISSPVGASGETQYF. The CDR3 bases are TGTGCCATCAGTTCCCCGGTTGGGGCTAGCGGAGAAACGCAGTATTTT. This rearrangement joins TRBV10-3 to TRBJ2-3, with TRBD2 matching over 7 bases. CDR1 is ENHRY, CDR2 SYGVKD, per germline. Trimming at V came to 5 bases and at J to 9 bases, leaving 17 bases not matched to a gene. CDR3 size: 16 residues.

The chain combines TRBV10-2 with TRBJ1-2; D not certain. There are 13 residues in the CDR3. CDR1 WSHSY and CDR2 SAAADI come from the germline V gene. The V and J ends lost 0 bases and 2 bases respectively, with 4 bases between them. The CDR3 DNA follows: TGCGCCAGCAGTGAGTCTGGCAACTATGGCTACACCTTC. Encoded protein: CASSESGNYGYTF.

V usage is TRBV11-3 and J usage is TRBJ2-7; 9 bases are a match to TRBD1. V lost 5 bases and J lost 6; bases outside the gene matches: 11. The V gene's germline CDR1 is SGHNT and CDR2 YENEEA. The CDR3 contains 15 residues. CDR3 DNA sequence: TGTGCCAGCAGCGAACGGGACAGGGTTAGGTCCGAGCAGTACTTC. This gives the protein CASSERDRVRSEQYF.

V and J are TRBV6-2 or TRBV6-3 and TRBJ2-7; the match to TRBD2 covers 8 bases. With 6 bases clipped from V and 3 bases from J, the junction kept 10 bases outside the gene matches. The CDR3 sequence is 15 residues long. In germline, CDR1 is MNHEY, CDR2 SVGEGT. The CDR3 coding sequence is TGTGCCAGCAGCAAGGGTATGGCGGGAGGCTACGAGCAGTACTTC. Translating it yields CASSKGMAGGYEQYF.

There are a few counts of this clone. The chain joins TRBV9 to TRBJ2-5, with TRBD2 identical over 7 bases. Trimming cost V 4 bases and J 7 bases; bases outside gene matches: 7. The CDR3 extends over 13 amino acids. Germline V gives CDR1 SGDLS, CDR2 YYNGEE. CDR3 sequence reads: CASSPRTSGTQYF. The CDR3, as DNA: TGTGCCAGCAGCCCAAGGACTAGTGGGACCCAGTACTTC.

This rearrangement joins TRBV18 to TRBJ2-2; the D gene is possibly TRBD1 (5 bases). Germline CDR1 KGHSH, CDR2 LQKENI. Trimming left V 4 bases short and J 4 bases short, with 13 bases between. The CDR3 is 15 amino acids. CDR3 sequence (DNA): TGTGCCAGCTCACTCTTTGACAGTTCCACCGGGGAGCTGTTTTTT. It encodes CASSLFDSSTGELFF.

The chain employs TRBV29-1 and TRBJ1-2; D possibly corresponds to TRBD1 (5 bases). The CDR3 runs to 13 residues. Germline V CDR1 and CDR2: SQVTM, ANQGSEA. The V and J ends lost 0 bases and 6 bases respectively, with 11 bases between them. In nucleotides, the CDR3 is TGCAGCGTTGAAGATTCTAAGACAGATGGCTACACCTTC. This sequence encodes CSVEDSKTDGYTF.

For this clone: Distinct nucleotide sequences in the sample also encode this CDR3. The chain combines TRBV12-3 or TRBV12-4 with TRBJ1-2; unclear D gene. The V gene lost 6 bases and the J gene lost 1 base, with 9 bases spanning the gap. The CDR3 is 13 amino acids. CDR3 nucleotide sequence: TGTGCCAGCAGCCCGACTGGTAACTATGGCTACACCTTC. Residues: CASSPTGNYGYTF.

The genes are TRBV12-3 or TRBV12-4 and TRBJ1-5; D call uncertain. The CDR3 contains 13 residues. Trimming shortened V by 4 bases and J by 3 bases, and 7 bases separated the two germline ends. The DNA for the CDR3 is TGTGCCAGCAGTTCACAGTTCAATCAGCCCCAGCATTTT. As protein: CASSSQFNQPQHF.

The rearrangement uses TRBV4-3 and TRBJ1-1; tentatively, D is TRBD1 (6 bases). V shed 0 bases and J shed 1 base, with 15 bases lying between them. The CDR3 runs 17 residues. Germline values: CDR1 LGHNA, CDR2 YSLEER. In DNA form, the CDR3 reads TGCGCCAGCAGCCAAGACTCAAGCTCGACAGGGAACACTGAAGCTTTCTTT. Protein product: CASSQDSSSTGNTEAFF.

CDR3 sequence reads: CASSLLGQGGYEQYF. CDR3 sequence (DNA): TGTGCCAGCAGCTTACTGGGACAGGGGGGGTACGAGCAGTACTTC. J is TRBJ2-7 and V is TRBV7-2, with TRBD1 matching 11 bases. The germline gives CDR1 SGHTA, CDR2 FQGNSA. The CDR3 covers 15 residues. The ends lost 2 bases at V and 4 bases at J; junction bases unmatched: 4.

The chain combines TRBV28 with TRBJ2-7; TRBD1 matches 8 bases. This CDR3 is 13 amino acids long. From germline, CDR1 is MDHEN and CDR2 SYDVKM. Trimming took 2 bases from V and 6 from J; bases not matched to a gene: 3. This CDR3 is CASSLQTGAEQYF. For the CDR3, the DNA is TGTGCCAGCAGTTTACAGACAGGGGCCGAGCAGTACTTC.